These 20 T cell receptor beta chains share one sample of origin, sequenced in a study of blood T cell repertoires in COVID-19. Sequenced by immunoSEQ multiplex PCR; TCRdb stores in-frame clones only, minus some. The sample has some 230,000 clones, more than 80% seen once; the top ten hold under 4%. The sequencing input was PBMCs or T cells enriched from blood (not recorded which). The receptors here all came from a woman younger than 30 in a cohort exposed to, infected with or recovered from COVID-19 (not recorded which).

A single count supports this clone. This chain links TRBV3-1 (or the pseudogene TRBV3-2) with TRBJ2-1; 8 bases agree with TRBD2. Germline-derived CDR1 and CDR2 are LGHDT and YNNKEL (reference sequence). The CDR3 length is 14 residues. V lost 1 base and J lost 8; bases outside the gene matches: 4. The CDR3 reads CASSQGGSGDEQFF. CDR3 nucleotide sequence: TGTGCCAGCAGCCAAGGAGGTAGCGGGGATGAGCAGTTCTTC.

The chain uses TRBV7-6 and TRBJ1-4; TRBD1 agrees at 10 bases. CDR1 is SGHVS, CDR2 FNYEAQ, per germline. This CDR3 has 16 residues. Germline trimming cut 1 base from V and 5 bases from J; bases unmatched to any gene: 4. CDR3 sequence (DNA): TGTGCCAGCAGCTTAGTAGGGGGACAGGGGAATGAAAAACTGTTTTTT. Its protein product is CASSLVGGQGNEKLFF.

This chain connects TRBV24-1 to TRBJ1-3; D not certain. CDR1 KGHDR and CDR2 SFDVKD come from the germline V gene. The CDR3 covers 14 residues. V shed 4 bases and J shed 4 bases, with 10 bases lying between them. CDR3 in amino acids: CATSDSTGGNTIYF. The CDR3 DNA follows: TGTGCCACCAGTGACAGTACGGGGGGAAACACCATATATTTT.

This sequence joins TRBV6-6 and TRBJ1-2; D is unclear. The CDR3 loop spans 13 amino acids. V was clipped by 10 bases and J by 2 bases, with 14 bases between them. Germline V gives CDR1 MNHNY, CDR2 SVGAGI (reference sequence). The CDR3 here is CAITGGLNYGYTF. In nucleotides, the CDR3 is TGTGCCATCACGGGAGGGCTCAACTATGGCTACACCTTC.

This clone was counted once. This chain connects TRBV12-3 or TRBV12-4 to TRBJ2-3; 9 bases are a match to TRBD1. The CDR3 length is 13 residues. The V and J ends lost 7 bases and 6 bases, in that order; junction bases with no gene match: 5. CDR3 nucleotide sequence: TGTGCCAGCAAGGACAGGGGATGGGATACGCAGTATTTT. Translated, it gives CASKDRGWDTQYF.

The V call is TRBV3-1 (or the pseudogene TRBV3-2), the J call TRBJ2-5; possibly TRBD2 for D (6 bases). This CDR3 contains 14 residues. Germline assignment: CDR1 LGHDT and CDR2 YNNKEL (reference sequence). V was shortened by 4 bases and J by 9 bases, with 18 bases between the two germline ends. CDR3 region: CASSPGTGVTAQYF. CDR3 bases: TGTGCCAGCAGCCCCGGGACTGGGGTAACGGCCCAGTACTTC.

This sequence joins TRBV5-1 and TRBJ1-4; D may be TRBD1 (6 bases). CDR1 and CDR2 from the germline V gene are SGHRS and YFSETQ. The CDR3 runs to 13 residues. The ends were cut back, 7 bases at V and 8 bases at J, with 15 bases in the middle. CDR3 sequence (DNA): TGCGCCAGCCGGTCAGGGGATTTCGAAAAACTGTTTTTT. It codes for CASRSGDFEKLFF. The full variable domain, rest sourced from reference TRBV5-1 and TRBJ1-4, is KAGVTQTPRYLIKTRGQQVTLSCSPISGHRSVSWYQQTPGQGLQFLFEYFSETQRNKGNFPGRFSGRQFSNSRSEMNVSTLELGDSALYLCASRSGDFEKLFFGSGTQLSVL.

The chain employs TRBV5-1 and TRBJ1-3, with D perhaps TRBD1 (5 bases). The germline gives CDR1 SGHRS, CDR2 YFSETQ. Trimming took 1 base from V and 0 from J, leaving 11 bases between them. The CDR3 extends over 16 amino acids. The CDR3 is CASSLRSGLSGNTIYF. As DNA, the CDR3 is TGCGCCAGCAGCTTGCGCTCGGGACTCTCTGGAAACACCATATATTTT.

The V call is TRBV6-5, the J call TRBJ1-4; D uncertain. The V end lost 7 bases, the J end lost 5 bases, and 11 bases lay between the germline ends. This CDR3 has 13 residues. Germline V CDR1 and CDR2: MNHEY, SVGAGI. The chain's CDR3 is CASMWQKNEKLFF. The CDR3 nucleotides read TGTGCCAGCATGTGGCAGAAGAATGAAAAACTGTTTTTT.

This clone appeared once. The V call is TRBV7-3, the J call TRBJ1-2, with D possibly TRBD1 on 6 matching bases. The CDR3 extends over 15 amino acids. Trimming stripped 3 bases from V and 5 bases from J, with 16 bases between. CDR1 and CDR2 (germline): SGHTA, FQGTGA. The CDR3 sequence: CASSLDGQRTYGYTF. CDR3 sequence (DNA): TGTGCCAGCAGCTTGGACGGACAGCGAACTTATGGCTACACCTTC.

V gene TRBV27 combines with J gene TRBJ2-3; D call uncertain. Germline CDR1 MNHEY, CDR2 SMNVEV (reference sequence). CDR3 length: 14 amino acids. The ends were cut back, 3 bases at V and 6 bases at J, with 13 bases in the middle. DNA for the CDR3: TGTGCCAGCAGTTTCGGTCCCCTCCGGGATACGCAGTATTTT. Its protein is CASSFGPLRDTQYF.

The V gene is TRBV13, the J gene TRBJ1-5, with 9 nucleotides matching TRBD1. CDR3 length: 15 amino acids. V lost 0 bases and J lost 5; bases outside the gene matches: 2. Germline V gene sequence: CDR1 PRHDT, CDR2 FYEKMQ (reference sequence). This CDR3 is CASSLGTGGYQPQHF. The CDR3 DNA is TGTGCCAGCAGCTTAGGGACAGGGGGTTATCAGCCCCAGCATTTT.

V usage is TRBV7-6 and J usage is TRBJ2-5; TRBD2 aligns across 7 bases. The CDR3 runs to 15 residues. Trimming at V came to 1 base and at J to 3 bases, leaving 5 bases not matched to a gene. Germline V lookup: CDR1 SGHVS, CDR2 FNYEAQ. In DNA, the CDR3 is TGTGCCAGCAGCTTAGGGGGGGGATTAAAAGAGACCCAGTACTTC. It yields the protein CASSLGGGLKETQYF.

J is TRBJ2-5 and V is TRBV7-3; perhaps TRBD2 as D (6 bases). V was cut by 6 bases and J by 4 bases, with 18 bases left in between. This CDR3 contains 15 residues. In germline, CDR1 is SGHTA, CDR2 FQGTGA. DNA for the CDR3: TGTGCCAGCAGTTATAGCGGAGTGGAAGGAGAGACCCAGTACTTC. It is translated as CASSYSGVEGETQYF.

This clone occurred once. The chain couples TRBV2 to TRBJ1-3; unclear D gene. Germline-derived CDR1 and CDR2 are SNHLY and FYNNEI. Trimming stripped 3 bases from V and 8 bases from J, with 14 bases between. CDR3 length: 14 residues. CDR3 coding DNA: TGTGCCAGCAGTGACCAAATTCTGGGAGACACCATATATTTT. Translating gives CASSDQILGDTIYF.

The gene calls are TRBV29-1 and TRBJ2-2, with D possibly matching TRBD2 (5 bases). V shed 6 bases and J shed 1 base, with 12 bases lying between them. The length of the CDR3 is 14 residues. Germline V gene data show CDR1 as SQVTM and CDR2 as ANQGSEA. This CDR3 reads CSVDTGMNTGELFF. As DNA, the CDR3 is TGCAGCGTAGATACCGGGATGAACACCGGGGAGCTGTTTTTT.

J is TRBJ1-3 and V is TRBV28; D call uncertain. Trimming pared 8 bases from V and 4 bases from J, leaving 12 bases between. The germline CDR1 and CDR2 sequences are MDHEN and SYDVKM. The CDR3 runs 13 residues. The CDR3 region has the DNA TGTGCCAGCGGTGGAGGGTTGGGAAACACCATATATTTT. Translation: CASGGGLGNTIYF.

About this clone: Other DNA sequences within the sample encode an identical CDR3. The CDR3 DNA sequence: TGTGCCAGCAAAGAGACAGGGGGCGGTCAGCCCCAGCATTTT. Translating it yields CASKETGGGQPQHF. The chain couples TRBV6-5 to TRBJ1-5, with 10 positions matching TRBD1. The CDR3 runs 14 residues. The J segment lost 6 bases and the V segment lost 7 bases, leaving 6 bases of the junction unmatched. Germline V gives CDR1 MNHEY, CDR2 SVGAGI.

CDR3 protein: CASSLTQAAHYEQYF. CDR3 sequence (DNA): TGTGCCAGCAGCTTAACTCAGGCCGCACACTACGAGCAGTACTTC. V is TRBV11-2 and J is TRBJ2-7; no clear D. The CDR3 has 15 amino acids. V was clipped by 2 bases and J by 3 bases, with 14 bases between them. Germline CDR1 is SGHAT and CDR2 is FQNNGV.

The chain uses TRBV27 and TRBJ1-1; tentative D call: TRBD1 (5 bases). Germline CDR1 is MNHEY and CDR2 is SMNVEV (reference sequence). The V end lost 6 bases, the J end lost 8 bases, and 10 bases lay between the germline ends. The CDR3 covers 11 residues. CDR3 region: CASSVGQEAFF. The DNA for the CDR3 is TGTGCCAGCAGCGTGGGGCAGGAAGCTTTCTTT.